Shown below are 16 T cell receptor beta chains from a single sample sequenced in a study of cytomegalovirus exposure and HLA in healthy donors. The data were produced by immunoSEQ multiplex PCR, yet TCRdb's version contains in-frame clones alone and is incomplete. Counted here are fewer than 350,000 clones, around 87% occurring once; the ten biggest clones make up roughly 1%. The sequenced sample was PBMCs. The receptors originated from a woman younger than 35 in good health and CMV-seronegative.

The V gene is TRBV13, the J gene TRBJ2-2; 10 positions agree with TRBD2. Unmatched junction bases numbered 4, after V lost 0 bases and J lost 6 bases. Germline V gives CDR1 PRHDT, CDR2 FYEKMQ (reference sequence). The CDR3 totals 16 residues. CDR3 in DNA: TGTGCCAGCAGCTTAGGGGCCCTAGCGGGAGCCGGGGAGCTGTTTTTT. Protein sequence: CASSLGALAGAGELFF.

V usage is TRBV28 and J usage is TRBJ1-5; D is undetermined. Germline CDR1 reads MDHEN; CDR2 reads SYDVKM. The germline V and J ends were trimmed by 4 bases and 0 bases, with 22 bases remaining between them. The CDR3 has 19 residues. As DNA, the CDR3 is TGTGCCAGCAGTTCCCCCAGTGAGAGAGGAGGACTTAGCAATCAGCCCCAGCATTTT. This translates into CASSSPSERGGLSNQPQHF. Based on the CDR3 plus reference TRBV28 and TRBJ1-5, the full variable domain is DVKVTQSSRYLVKRTGEKVFLECVQDMDHENMFWYRQDPGLGLRLIYFSYDVKMKEKGDIPEGYSVSREKKERFSLILESASTNQTSMYLCASSSPSERGGLSNQPQHFGDGTRLSIL.

In this sample, this clone turned up once. V gene TRBV27 combines with J gene TRBJ1-1; D is possibly TRBD1 (5 bases). The V end lost 2 bases, the J end lost 5 bases, and 9 bases lay between the germline ends. This CDR3 spans 13 amino acids. Germline V gene sequence: CDR1 MNHEY, CDR2 SMNVEV (reference sequence). The chain's CDR3 is CASSLNGGTEAFF. The CDR3 nucleotides read TGTGCCAGCAGTTTAAATGGGGGGACTGAAGCTTTCTTT.

The sample holds a few counts of this clone. This sequence joins TRBV28 and TRBJ1-2; D is unresolved. The germline V gene encodes CDR1 MDHEN and CDR2 SYDVKM. This CDR3 comprises 13 residues. Trimming shortened V by 4 bases and J by 4 bases, and 10 bases separated the two germline ends. CDR3 in DNA: TGTGCCAGCAGTTCGGGAGGGTTCTATGGCTACACCTTC. Translating it yields CASSSGGFYGYTF.

This clone was seen a few times. This CDR3 is also generated by other DNA sequences in the sample. The V and J genes are TRBV6-5 and TRBJ1-1, with D possibly matching TRBD1 (5 bases). Trimming cost V 6 bases and J 0 bases, with 5 bases left between them. Germline-derived CDR1 and CDR2 are MNHEY and SVGAGI. The CDR3 totals 12 residues. CDR3 in DNA: TGTGCCAGCAGGACAGTGAACACTGAAGCTTTCTTT. Its protein product is CASRTVNTEAFF.

The chain links TRBV5-4 to TRBJ2-1; 9 bases fit TRBD1. This CDR3 region has 16 residues. The germline CDR1 and CDR2 sequences are SGHNT and YYREEE (reference sequence). V trimming: 4 bases; J trimming: 4 bases; junction bases outside the gene matches: 9. The CDR3 DNA reads as TGTGCCAGCAGCCCCCGTGGGGACAGGGCATACAATGAGCAGTTCTTC. This codes for CASSPRGDRAYNEQFF.

The CDR3 coding sequence is TGCGCCAGCAGAGTGACAGCCTCTACAACCTACGAGCAGTACTTC. Translated, it gives CASRVTASTTYEQYF. The chain combines TRBV10-2 with TRBJ2-7; D perhaps matches TRBD1 (5 bases). The germline gives CDR1 WSHSY, CDR2 SAAADI. Trimming cost V 6 bases and J 2 bases, with 17 bases left between them. The CDR3 totals 15 residues.

The chain recombines TRBV4-2 with TRBJ2-3, with D maybe TRBD1 (5 bases). The CDR3 loop spans 17 amino acids. The germline V gene encodes CDR1 LGHNA and CDR2 YNFKEQ. The V and J ends lost 0 bases and 2 bases respectively, with 15 bases between them. Here the CDR3 reads CASSQEGPGSYTDTQYF. The CDR3 nucleotides read TGTGCCAGCAGCCAAGAGGGGCCAGGGTCATACACAGATACGCAGTATTTT.

J is TRBJ1-1 and V is TRBV5-1; D may be TRBD1 (6 bases). This CDR3 has 14 residues. Germline V gene lookup returns CDR1 SGHRS and CDR2 YFSETQ. The germline V and J ends were trimmed by 5 bases and 8 bases, with 19 bases remaining between them. CDR3 amino acids: CASRPTTGRWEAFF. DNA for the CDR3: TGCGCCAGCAGACCAACGACAGGCCGATGGGAAGCTTTCTTT.

This clone was found many times. J is TRBJ2-7 and V is TRBV18; TRBD1 agrees at 8 bases. Germline CDR1 and CDR2: KGHSH and LQKENI. CDR3 length: 15 amino acids. Losses at the gene ends were 1 base for V and 6 bases for J; bases not matched to a gene: 8. The CDR3 loop is CASSPLGQGQGEQYF. The CDR3 coding sequence is TGTGCCAGCTCACCACTAGGACAGGGTCAAGGCGAGCAGTACTTC.

V and J are TRBV20-1 and TRBJ2-1; possibly TRBD1 for D (6 bases). The CDR3 extends over 11 amino acids. Germline CDR1 and CDR2: DFQATT and SNEGSKA (reference sequence). CDR3 sequence: CRISSRGEQFF. The CDR3 bases are TGCAGGATCTCTTCTAGGGGGGAGCAGTTCTTC.

The chain carries TRBV28 and TRBJ2-5; 12 bases match TRBD2. Germline lookup yields CDR1 MDHEN and CDR2 SYDVKM. This CDR3 has 17 amino acids. V was pared by 8 bases and J by 0 bases, with 10 bases of the junction left unmatched. In nucleotides, the CDR3 is TGTGCCAGCGATACTAGCGGGAGGACCTTCTACCAAGAGACCCAGTACTTC. The encoded protein is CASDTSGRTFYQETQYF. The full variable domain, completed using reference TRBV28 and TRBJ2-5, is DVKVTQSSRYLVKRTGEKVFLECVQDMDHENMFWYRQDPGLGLRLIYFSYDVKMKEKGDIPEGYSVSREKKERFSLILESASTNQTSMYLCASDTSGRTFYQETQYFGPGTRLLVL.

V gene TRBV19 combines with J gene TRBJ1-5, with a possible D match to TRBD1 (6 bases). This CDR3 has 13 residues. CDR1 and CDR2 from the germline V gene are LNHDA and SQIVND (reference sequence). This CDR3 is CATEDRWNQPQHF. The DNA for the CDR3 is TGTGCAACAGAGGACAGATGGAATCAGCCCCAGCATTTT.

The chain combines TRBV6-1 with TRBJ2-7, with TRBD2 matching over 7 bases. V shed 7 bases and J 2 bases; nucleotides not matched to a gene: 8. The CDR3 has 14 residues. Germline V CDR1 and CDR2: MNHNS, SASEGT. CDR3 coding DNA: TGTGCCAGCAACCCGGGACTAAGAACCTACGAGCAGTACTTC. Amino acids: CASNPGLRTYEQYF.

The chain employs TRBV7-9 and TRBJ2-1; D is perhaps TRBD1 (5 bases). The CDR3 consists of 14 residues. Trimming took 5 bases from V and 2 from J, leaving 10 bases between them. Germline V gives CDR1 SEHNR, CDR2 FQNEAQ (reference sequence). The CDR3 loop reads CASSQMTAYNEQFF. In nucleotides, the CDR3 is TGTGCCAGCAGCCAAATGACAGCCTACAATGAGCAGTTCTTC.

Remarks on this clone: A junction boundary mismatches the germline segment, possibly from a read error. This chain joins TRBV5-8 and TRBJ2-4; maybe TRBD2 (6 bases). This CDR3 has 10 amino acids. CDR1 is SGHTS and CDR2 is YDEGEE in the germline V gene. The CDR3 sequence: CASSLWDFRF. The DNA for the CDR3 is TGTGCCAGCAGCTTGTGGGACTTCAGATTC. Combining the CDR3 with reference TRBV5-8 and TRBJ2-4 gives the whole variable domain EAGVTQSPTHLIKTRGQQATLRCSPISGHTSVYWYQQALGLGLQFLLWYDEGEERNRGNFPPRFSGRQFPNYSSELNVNALELEDSALYLCASSLWDFRFGAGTRLSVL.